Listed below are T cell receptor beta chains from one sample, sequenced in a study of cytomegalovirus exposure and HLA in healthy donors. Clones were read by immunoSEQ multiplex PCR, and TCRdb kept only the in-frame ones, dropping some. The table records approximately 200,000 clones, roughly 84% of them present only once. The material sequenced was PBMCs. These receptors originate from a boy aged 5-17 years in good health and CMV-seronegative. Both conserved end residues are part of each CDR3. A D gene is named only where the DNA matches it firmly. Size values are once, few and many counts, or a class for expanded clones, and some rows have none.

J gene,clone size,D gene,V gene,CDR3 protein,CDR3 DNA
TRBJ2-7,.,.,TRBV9,CASSAGAISYEQYF,TGTGCCAGCAGCGCTGGGGCGATCTCCTACGAGCAGTACTTC
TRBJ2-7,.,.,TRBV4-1,CASSQVALSGEQYF,TGCGCCAGCAGCCAAGTCGCCCTTAGCGGCGAGCAGTACTTC
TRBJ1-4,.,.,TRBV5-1,CASRPGGGTNEKLFF,TGCGCCAGCCGTCCGGGGGGGGGAACTAATGAAAAACTGTTTTTT
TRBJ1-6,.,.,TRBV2,CASSEVRNDLNSPLHF,TGTGCCAGCAGTGAAGTGAGGAATGACCTTAATTCACCCCTCCACTTT
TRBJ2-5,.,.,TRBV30,CAWREYVATYF,TGTGCCTGGAGAGAGTATGTAGCTACGTACTTC
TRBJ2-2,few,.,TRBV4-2,CASRGGYTGELFF,TGTGCCAGCAGAGGCGGTTACACCGGGGAGCTGTTTTTT
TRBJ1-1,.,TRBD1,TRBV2,CASVTGTGGNVNTEAFF,TGTGCCAGCGTAACCGGGACAGGGGGCAATGTGAACACTGAAGCTTTCTTT
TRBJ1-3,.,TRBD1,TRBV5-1,CASSFGQGSHSGNTIYF,TGCGCCAGCAGCTTCGGACAGGGGAGTCACTCTGGAAACACCATATATTTT
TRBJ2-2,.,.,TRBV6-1,CASSTYRETGELFF,TGTGCCAGCAGTACCTACAGAGAAACCGGGGAGCTGTTTTTT
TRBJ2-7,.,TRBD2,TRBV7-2,CASSLVATGGGREQYF,TGTGCCAGCAGCTTAGTGGCTACCGGCGGGGGGCGCGAGCAGTACTTC
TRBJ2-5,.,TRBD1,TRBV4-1,CASSSTGAWKTQYF,TGCGCCAGCAGTTCTACAGGGGCTTGGAAGACCCAGTACTTC
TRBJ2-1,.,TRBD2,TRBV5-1,CASSPFLSGLVNEQFF,TGCGCCAGCAGCCCCTTCCTCTCCGGACTAGTCAATGAGCAGTTCTTC
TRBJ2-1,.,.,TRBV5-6,CASSLVRDSYNEQFF,TGTGCCAGCAGCTTGGTACGGGACTCCTACAATGAGCAGTTCTTC
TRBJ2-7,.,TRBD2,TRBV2,CASSELAGGREQYF,TGTGCCAGCAGTGAACTAGCGGGAGGGCGGGAGCAGTACTTC
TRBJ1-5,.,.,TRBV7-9,CASSFEGGSNQPQHF,TGTGCCAGCAGCTTTGAGGGAGGGAGCAATCAGCCCCAGCATTTT
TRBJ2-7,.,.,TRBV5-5,CASSLRDTFYEQYF,TGTGCCAGCAGCTTGCGGGACACCTTCTACGAGCAGTACTTC
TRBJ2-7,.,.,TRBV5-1,CASSLDYSYEQYF,TGCGCCAGCAGCTTGGACTACTCCTACGAGCAGTACTTC
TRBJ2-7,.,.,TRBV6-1,CASTHYEQYF,TGTGCCAGCACCCACTACGAGCAGTACTTC
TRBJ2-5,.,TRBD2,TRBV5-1,CASSLAGLAEKETQYF,TGCGCCAGCAGCTTGGCAGGACTAGCGGAGAAAGAGACCCAGTACTTC
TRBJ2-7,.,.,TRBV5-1,CASSMMAGDGYEQYF,TGCGCCAGCAGCATGATGGCAGGGGACGGCTACGAGCAGTACTTC
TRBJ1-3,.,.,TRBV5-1,CASSLAGTRNSGNTIYF,TGCGCCAGCAGCTTAGCGGGGACACGAAACTCTGGAAACACCATATATTTT
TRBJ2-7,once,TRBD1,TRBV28,CASRGSGTGDYEQYF,TGTGCCAGTAGGGGCTCCGGGACAGGGGACTACGAGCAGTACTTC
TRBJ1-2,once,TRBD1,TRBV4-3,CASSLYRGDYGYTF,TGCGCCAGCAGTCTTTACAGGGGAGACTATGGCTACACCTTC
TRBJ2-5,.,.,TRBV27,CASSRQGTSYETQYF,TGTGCCAGCAGTCGCCAGGGGACGTCTTATGAGACCCAGTACTTC
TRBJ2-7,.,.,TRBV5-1,CASRGDNPYEQYF,TGCGCCAGCAGGGGGGACAACCCCTACGAGCAGTACTTC
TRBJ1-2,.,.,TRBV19,CASRTPGVILGNYGYTF,TGTGCCAGTAGAACCCCGGGAGTGATACTGGGAAACTATGGCTACACCTTC
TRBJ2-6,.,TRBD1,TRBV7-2,CASSLYRGQTGANVLTF,TGTGCCAGCAGCTTATACAGGGGGCAAACTGGGGCCAACGTCCTGACTTTC
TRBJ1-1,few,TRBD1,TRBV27,CASGADRGGPEAFF,TGTGCCAGCGGGGCAGACAGGGGGGGACCTGAAGCTTTCTTT
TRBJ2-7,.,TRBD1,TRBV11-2,CASSLKQGSNVVYEQYF,TGTGCCAGCAGCTTAAAACAGGGGTCTAACGTTGTCTACGAGCAGTACTTC
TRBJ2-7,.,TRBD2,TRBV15,CATSRDLVAGGSGEQYF,TGTGCCACCAGCAGAGATTTGGTAGCGGGAGGGTCTGGGGAGCAGTACTTC
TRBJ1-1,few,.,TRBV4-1,CASSQTPGLPNTEAFF,TGCGCCAGCAGCCAAACTCCGGGACTCCCGAACACTGAAGCTTTCTTT
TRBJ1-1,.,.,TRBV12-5,CASGPERRNQAFF,TGTGCTAGTGGCCCCGAACGGAGGAACCAAGCTTTCTTT
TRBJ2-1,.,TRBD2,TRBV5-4,CASSPLGLAGVHEQFF,TGTGCCAGCAGCCCCCTAGGACTAGCGGGAGTGCATGAGCAGTTCTTC
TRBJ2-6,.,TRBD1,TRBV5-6,CASSSGTGNSGANVLTF,TGTGCCAGCAGTTCCGGGACAGGAAACTCTGGGGCCAACGTCCTGACTTTC
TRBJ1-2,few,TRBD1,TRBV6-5,CASSYLLTGGNYGYTF,TGTGCCAGCAGCTACCTGCTGACAGGGGGCAACTATGGCTACACCTTC
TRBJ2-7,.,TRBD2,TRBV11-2,CASSFRSGTSIREQYF,TGTGCCAGCAGCTTTCGGTCCGGGACTAGTATACGCGAGCAGTACTTC
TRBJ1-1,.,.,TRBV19,CASRPRTGMNTEAFF,TGTGCCAGTAGACCTCGGACGGGGATGAACACTGAAGCTTTCTTT
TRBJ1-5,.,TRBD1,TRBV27,CASSLMGTGGMDNQPQHF,TGTGCCAGCAGTTTAATGGGGACAGGGGGCATGGACAATCAGCCCCAGCATTTT
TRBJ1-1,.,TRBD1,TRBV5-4,CASSPKTGAALNTAAFF,TGTGCCAGCAGCCCAAAGACAGGGGCCGCTTTGAACACTGCAGCTTTCTTT
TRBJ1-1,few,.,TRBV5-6,CASSPAGHGGTEAFF,TGTGCCAGCAGCCCAGCTGGTCATGGGGGGACTGAAGCTTTCTTT
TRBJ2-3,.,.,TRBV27,CASSSRQATYTDTQYF,TGTGCCAGCAGTTCCCGACAGGCGACATACACAGATACGCAGTATTTT
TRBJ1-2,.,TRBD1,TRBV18,CASSEGQNYGYTF,TGTGCCAGCTCGGAGGGACAGAACTATGGCTACACCTTC
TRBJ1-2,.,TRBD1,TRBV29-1,CSVVGGQGYGYTF,TGCAGCGTTGTGGGGGGACAGGGCTATGGCTACACCTTC
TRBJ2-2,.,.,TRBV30,CAWSVGRDHTGELFF,TGTGCCTGGAGTGTAGGACGGGATCACACCGGGGAGCTGTTTTTT
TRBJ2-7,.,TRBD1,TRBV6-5,CASRDRPLGYEQYF,TGTGCCAGCAGGGACAGGCCCCTGGGCTACGAGCAGTACTTC
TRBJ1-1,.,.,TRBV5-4,CASSLAQGLTEAFF,TGTGCCAGCAGCTTGGCGCAGGGACTGACTGAAGCTTTCTTT
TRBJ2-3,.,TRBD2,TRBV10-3,CAITRGDTDTQYF,TGTGCCATCACACGGGGGGATACAGATACGCAGTATTTT
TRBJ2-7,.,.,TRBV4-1,CASSQDRTSYEQYF,TGCGCCAGCAGCCAAGATAGGACAAGCTACGAGCAGTACTTC
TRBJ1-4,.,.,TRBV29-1,CSVAGVANEKLFF,TGCAGCGTTGCAGGGGTGGCTAATGAAAAACTGTTTTTT
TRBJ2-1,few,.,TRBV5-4,CASSWGEIGISYNEQFF,TGTGCCAGCAGCTGGGGGGAGATAGGGATTTCCTACAATGAGCAGTTCTTC